Here is one T cell receptor (beta chain) with its context. This entry is derived from a study of blood T cell repertoires in COVID-19. Authors' methods: Reference gene primer amplification yielded estimated nucleated cell counts. Sequencing was performed with immunoSEQ multiplex PCR; in TCRdb, only in-frame clones are kept and a portion is missing. Clone size and V and J calls were adopted from that table, with D and trimming inferred from the DNA. The table shows roughly 290,000 clones, with approximately 83% occurring only once. V gave up 3 bases and J gave up 4 bases; unmatched junction bases: 4. Germline V gene lookup returns CDR1 ENHRY and CDR2 SYGVKD. The CDR3 runs 14 residues. In Seattle, patients joined the study during active infection and were tracked longitudinally.

The V and J genes are TRBV10-3 and TRBJ2-7, with TRBD1 identical over 9 bases. The source of this sequence is a person between 65 and 79 years old with COVID-19, enrolled during active disease. Sequences were obtained from peripheral blood. The CDR3 here is CAISDGTGPYEQYF. CDR3 in DNA: TGTGCCATCAGTGATGGGACAGGGCCTTACGAGCAGTACTTC.